This entry features one T cell receptor (beta chain) sequence. Its antigen is not identified. This sample is part of a study of shared clonotypes between healthy human individuals. Genomic DNA of each subset was evenly split across several immunoSEQ plates. Authors' analysis steps: As immunoSEQ supplied junction-only sequences (without quality scores), filtering differed. Sequenced by immunoSEQ multiplex PCR; TCRdb stores in-frame clones only, minus some. The DNA gave D and trimming, while V, J and clone size come from that table. This sample has 2,500,000 or so clones, with 93% found just once. From germline, CDR1 is MDHEN and CDR2 SYDVKM. The CDR3 totals 14 residues. The study, taken as a whole, reports: Depth was large, yet rarefaction showed that sorted-subset sequencing was incomplete.

The receptor comes from a man aged 18 to 29 in good health. Some clones in this sample may be carry-over from other donors' samples. The J gene is TRBJ2-5, the V gene TRBV28; 7 positions match TRBD2. The J call is in doubt because the DNA end fits TRBJ2-7 better. Sequenced: naive CD4+ T cells from PBMCs. The subset is: CD45RA+ positively selected. The CDR3 region is CASSISSGSYEQYF. Here the CDR3 DNA reads TGTGCCAGCAGTATCTCTAGCGGATCCTACGAGCAGTACTTC.